The next 29 T cell receptor beta chains were all read from a single sample in a study of blood T cell repertoires in COVID-19. The data were produced by immunoSEQ multiplex PCR, yet TCRdb's version contains in-frame clones alone and is incomplete. The table records about 200,000 clones, approximately 90% of them present only once. The specimen sequenced was peripheral blood. The receptor source for this set is a man in his fifties or sixties with COVID-19, enrolled during active disease.

The rearrangement joins TRBV5-4 to TRBJ1-1; D unclear. The CDR3 extends over 13 amino acids. V lost 4 bases, J lost 7 bases, and 14 bases lay in between. The germline V gene has CDR1 SGHNT and CDR2 YYREEE (reference sequence). This CDR3 reads CASSRSAVNEAFF. The CDR3, as DNA: TGTGCCAGCAGCCGTAGTGCCGTAAATGAAGCTTTCTTT.

The rearrangement links TRBV29-1 to TRBJ2-3, with 10 bases fitting TRBD2. After removal of 4 bases from V and 4 bases from J, the junction contained 11 bases not matched to a gene. The CDR3 totals 16 residues. Germline V gene lookup returns CDR1 SQVTM and CDR2 ANQGSEA. CDR3 nucleotides: TGCAGCGTTGGGGGTAGCGGGAGGATTGGCCCAGATACGCAGTATTTT. Translated, it gives CSVGGSGRIGPDTQYF.

The J gene is TRBJ1-6, the V gene TRBV18, with a possible D match to TRBD1 (5 bases). Trimming stripped 3 bases from V and 14 bases from J, with 14 bases between. This CDR3 has 13 residues. The germline V gene has CDR1 KGHSH and CDR2 LQKENI. CDR3 in amino acids: CASSPQARDSLHF. CDR3 in DNA: TGTGCCAGCTCACCCCAGGCCCGGGACTCCCTCCACTTT.

The chain links TRBV25-1 to TRBJ2-2, with D possibly being TRBD2 (5 bases). CDR1 MGHDK and CDR2 SYGVNS come from the germline V gene. The CDR3 has 16 amino acids. Trimming left V 3 bases short and J 6 bases short, with 17 bases between. The CDR3 region is CASSDNYGVWAGELFF. The CDR3 DNA reads TGTGCCAGCAGTGATAACTACGGGGTCTGGGCCGGGGAGCTGTTTTTT.

The rearrangement joins TRBV5-8 to TRBJ1-2, with TRBD1 matching 8 bases. V trimming: 4 bases; J trimming: 3 bases; junction bases outside the gene matches: 8. The CDR3 contains 15 residues. The germline gives CDR1 SGHTS, CDR2 YDEGEE. The CDR3, as DNA: TGTGCCAGCAGCACCGGACAGGGATACGACTATGGCTACACCTTC. It yields the protein CASSTGQGYDYGYTF.

The V call is TRBV7-2, the J call TRBJ2-7; D not certain. The germline CDR1 and CDR2 sequences are SGHTA and FQGNSA. Trimming took 5 bases from V and 3 from J, leaving 14 bases between them. The CDR3 is 14 amino acids. CDR3 nucleotide sequence: TGTGCCAGCAGCCAACCGAACAGCAACTACGAGCAGTACTTC. It translates to CASSQPNSNYEQYF.

This rearrangement joins TRBV9 to TRBJ2-2; perhaps TRBD1 as D (6 bases). V lost 4 bases and J 5 bases, leaving 15 bases between the germline ends. The length of the CDR3 is 15 residues. Germline V CDR1 and CDR2: SGDLS, YYNGEE. CDR3 coding DNA: TGTGCCAGCAGCCCCGGGACAATCAGGACCGGGGAGCTGTTTTTT. This translates into CASSPGTIRTGELFF.

V gene TRBV30 combines with J gene TRBJ2-7; the match to TRBD2 covers 9 bases. V lost 3 bases to trimming and J lost 1 base; unmatched junction nucleotides: 4. The CDR3 covers 14 residues. Germline CDR1 is GTSNPN and CDR2 is SVGIG (reference sequence). The CDR3 region has the DNA TGTGCCTGGAGGCCGGGACTAGCTTCCTACGAGCAGTACTTC. It specifies CAWRPGLASYEQYF.

The rearrangement uses TRBV4-1 and TRBJ2-1; the D gene is possibly TRBD2 (6 bases). The CDR3 length is 17 residues. Germline V lookup: CDR1 MGHRA, CDR2 YSYEKL. V was shortened by 1 base and J by 5 bases, with 18 bases between the two germline ends. The CDR3 bases are TGCGCCAGCAGCCAAGTTTCCGGGAGAAAGTGGGACAATGAGCAGTTCTTC. Translated: CASSQVSGRKWDNEQFF.

This chain joins TRBV5-1 and TRBJ1-1, with unresolved D. Germline V CDR1 and CDR2: SGHRS, YFSETQ. V dropped 4 bases and J dropped 0 bases, with 10 bases sitting between them. CDR3 size: 14 residues. The CDR3, as DNA: TGCGCCAGCAGCGTGGACGGTGTGAACACTGAAGCTTTCTTT. It specifies CASSVDGVNTEAFF.

The chain uses TRBV7-2 and TRBJ1-1, with TRBD1 matching over 7 bases. The CDR3 has 13 amino acids. Germline V lookup: CDR1 SGHTA, CDR2 FQGNSA. The V gene end was trimmed by 1 base and the J gene end by 6 bases; junction bases not matched to a gene: 2. The CDR3 nucleotides are TGTGCCAGCAGCTTAGAGGGGGCCGCTGAAGCTTTCTTT. It translates to CASSLEGAAEAFF.

In this sample, this clone turned up once. V and J are TRBV29-1 and TRBJ2-5; possibly TRBD2 for D (5 bases). The V gene's germline CDR1 is SQVTM and CDR2 ANQGSEA. The V and J ends lost 3 bases and 4 bases respectively, with 6 bases between them. CDR3 length: 11 amino acids. The CDR3: CSVDEGETQYF. In nucleotides, the CDR3 is TGCAGCGTTGATGAGGGAGAGACCCAGTACTTC.

V usage is TRBV19 and J usage is TRBJ1-5; the D is unclear. V dropped 7 bases and J dropped 6 bases, with 16 bases sitting between them. This CDR3 is 14 amino acids long. Germline-derived CDR1 and CDR2 are LNHDA and SQIVND (reference sequence). The CDR3 loop is CASTISPPGQPQHF. CDR3 coding DNA: TGTGCCAGTACCATCTCACCGCCGGGTCAGCCCCAGCATTTT.

The V gene is TRBV3-1 (or the pseudogene TRBV3-2), the J gene TRBJ2-7; maybe TRBD1 (7 bases). The CDR3 sequence is 14 residues long. Germline CDR1 and CDR2: LGHDT and YNNKEL (reference sequence). V was cut by 4 bases and J by 7 bases, with 17 bases left in between. CDR3 sequence reads: CASSPPRDSGEQYF. The CDR3 DNA sequence: TGTGCCAGCAGCCCCCCCCGGGACAGCGGGGAGCAGTACTTC.

This chain links TRBV6-6 with TRBJ1-4; TRBD1 matches 8 bases. V shed 6 bases, J shed 0 bases, and the junction held 6 bases outside the gene matches. Germline V gives CDR1 MNHNY, CDR2 SVGAGI (reference sequence). The CDR3 has 16 amino acids. The CDR3 coding sequence is TGTGCCAGCAGACAGCGACAGGGGCCAACTAATGAAAAACTGTTTTTT. Protein: CASRQRQGPTNEKLFF.

This sequence joins TRBV3-1 (or the pseudogene TRBV3-2) and TRBJ1-6, with TRBD1 identical over 7 bases. The germline V gene has CDR1 LGHDT and CDR2 YNNKEL (reference sequence). The CDR3 sequence is 15 residues long. V lost 4 bases to trimming and J lost 9 bases; unmatched junction nucleotides: 9. In DNA, the CDR3 is TGTGCCAGCAGCCCGAAGAAAACAGGGGCTTCACCCCTCCACTTT. Protein: CASSPKKTGASPLHF.

The rearrangement joins TRBV6-5 to TRBJ1-3, with 8 bases aligning to TRBD1. The germline CDR1 and CDR2 sequences are MNHEY and SVGAGI. This CDR3 has 14 amino acids. J was trimmed by 2 bases and V by 4 bases; bases with no gene match: 1. CDR3 region: CASSSDRAGNTIYF. The CDR3 nucleotides are TGTGCCAGCAGTTCGGACAGGGCTGGAAACACCATATATTTT.

The chain combines TRBV24-1 with TRBJ2-3, with 12 bases fitting TRBD2. Trimming took 4 bases from V and 8 from J; bases not matched to a gene: 6. Germline-derived CDR1 and CDR2 are KGHDR and SFDVKD. CDR3 length equals 15 residues. Here the CDR3 DNA reads TGTGCCACCAGTGAAACTAGCGGGGGGTCAACTACGCAGTATTTT. Protein product: CATSETSGGSTTQYF.

The rearrangement uses TRBV15 and TRBJ2-3; D uncertain. Germline V CDR1 and CDR2: LNHNV, YYDKDF (reference sequence). V lost 8 bases and J lost 3, with 9 bases in between. This CDR3 comprises 12 residues. CDR3 residues: CATPTSTDTQYF. CDR3 DNA sequence: TGTGCCACCCCTACCTCTACAGATACGCAGTATTTT.

The chain carries TRBV7-9 and TRBJ2-5, with TRBD2 matching 10 bases. V trimming: 2 bases; J trimming: 2 bases; junction bases outside the gene matches: 5. Germline V gene data show CDR1 as SEHNR and CDR2 as FQNEAQ (reference sequence). The length of the CDR3 is 16 residues. The CDR3 DNA sequence: TGTGCCAGCAGCTTATCAAGGACTAGCGGTCAAGAGACCCAGTACTTC. Protein product: CASSLSRTSGQETQYF.

The rearrangement uses TRBV4-1 and TRBJ2-7; TRBD1 is a possible D gene (7 bases). The length of the CDR3 is 15 residues. The germline V gene has CDR1 MGHRA and CDR2 YSYEKL. V was trimmed by 1 base and J by 7 bases, leaving 17 bases between them. CDR3 DNA: TGCGCCAGCAGCCAAGTGGCAGGGGGTGCGGGGGAGCAGTACTTC. Translating gives CASSQVAGGAGEQYF.

The genes are TRBV5-1 and TRBJ1-2; 7 bases line up with TRBD1. The CDR3 totals 16 residues. Germline CDR1 SGHRS, CDR2 YFSETQ. J lost 1 base, V lost 4 bases, and 10 bases had no gene match. Written as DNA, the CDR3 is TGCGCCAGCAGCCCTGGAACCGGGACAGTTAACTATGGCTACACCTTC. Translating it yields CASSPGTGTVNYGYTF.

The chain links TRBV6-5 to TRBJ2-5, with D possibly being TRBD2 (6 bases). The CDR3 covers 13 residues. Germline CDR1 reads MNHEY; CDR2 reads SVGAGI. V lost 5 bases to trimming and J lost 0 bases, with 7 bases between them. Written as DNA, the CDR3 is TGTGCCAGCAGTCGACTAGACCAAGAGACCCAGTACTTC. Its translation: CASSRLDQETQYF.

The gene calls are TRBV3-1 (or the pseudogene TRBV3-2) and TRBJ2-5, with 12 bases that match TRBD2. Germline V gene sequence: CDR1 LGHDT, CDR2 YNNKEL (reference sequence). J gave up 7 bases and V 1 base, and 7 bases lay outside the gene matches. The CDR3 contains 16 residues. The CDR3 protein is CASSQALAGGLGTQYF. CDR3 DNA sequence: TGTGCCAGCAGCCAAGCTCTAGCGGGAGGGCTTGGGACCCAGTACTTC.

The genes are TRBV15 and TRBJ2-7; 10 bases are shared with TRBD1. This CDR3 has 15 amino acids. J was trimmed by 2 bases and V by 3 bases; bases with no gene match: 4. Germline assignment: CDR1 LNHNV and CDR2 YYDKDF (reference sequence). Here the CDR3 DNA reads TGTGCCACCAGCAGGGGGGACAGGGGCACCTACGAGCAGTACTTC. Amino acid sequence: CATSRGDRGTYEQYF.

This clone was seen only once. V and J are TRBV30 and TRBJ1-2; TRBD1 matches 10 bases. Germline V gene data show CDR1 as GTSNPN and CDR2 as SVGIG (reference sequence). The CDR3 has 15 amino acids. Unmatched junction bases numbered 7, after V lost 1 base and J lost 5 bases. As DNA, the CDR3 is TGTGCCTGGAGTGGGGGACAGGGGAAGGGGTATGGCTACACCTTC. Residues: CAWSGGQGKGYGYTF.

V and J are TRBV5-1 and TRBJ1-2; no reliable D call. The CDR3 consists of 14 residues. Germline assignment: CDR1 SGHRS and CDR2 YFSETQ. The V end was cut by 0 bases, the J end by 0 bases, with 6 bases between. This CDR3 is CASSLGVPNYGYTF. The DNA of the CDR3 is TGCGCCAGCAGCTTGGGAGTCCCTAACTATGGCTACACCTTC.

The genes are TRBV11-2 and TRBJ1-5; D gene ambiguous. Per germline, CDR1 SGHAT and CDR2 FQNNGV. This CDR3 has 13 residues. Trimming pared 0 bases from V and 5 bases from J, leaving 5 bases between. CDR3 sequence (DNA): TGTGCCAGCAGCTTAGACCATGATCAGCCCCAGCATTTT. Encoded protein: CASSLDHDQPQHF.

This clone was counted a single time. The chain employs TRBV6-5 and TRBJ2-7; 8 bases are shared with TRBD2. Germline CDR1 MNHEY, CDR2 SVGAGI. V lost 0 bases and J lost 6; bases outside the gene matches: 7. The CDR3 has 15 residues. CDR3 sequence: CASSYSGTSSLEQYF. The CDR3 DNA sequence: TGTGCCAGCAGTTACTCCGGGACTAGTAGTCTCGAGCAGTACTTC.